The 25 T cell receptor beta chains given below trace back to one sample, sequenced in a study of T cells in Graves' hyperthyroidism and ophthalmopathy. Researchers amplified the TCR beta CDR3 regions from RNA transcripts. First-round RT-PCR targeting the TCR CDR3 was performed with the HTBI primer set. TCRdb redid the calling of the multiplex PCR reads with MiXCR, one entry per CDR3 protein. The table shows around 250,000 distinct CDR3 sequences, with roughly 15% occurring only once. What was sequenced was blood. The receptor source for this set is a woman in her thirties or forties with Graves' hyperthyroidism that later progressed to Graves' ophthalmopathy.

The V and J genes are TRBV19 and TRBJ2-3; 10 nucleotides agree with TRBD2. CDR1 and CDR2 (germline): LNHDA, SQIVND (reference sequence). With 6 bases clipped from V and 5 bases from J, the junction kept 11 bases outside the gene matches. The CDR3 totals 16 residues. The CDR3 region has the DNA TGTGCCAGTAGATTTCCTAGCGGGAGTTCGGGAGATACGCAGTATTTT. It yields the protein CASRFPSGSSGDTQYF.

The rearrangement joins TRBV7-2 to TRBJ1-5; D is ambiguous. The CDR3 loop spans 12 amino acids. Germline loops: CDR1 SGHTA, CDR2 FQGNSA. The V and J ends lost 8 bases and 3 bases respectively, with 8 bases between them. As DNA, the CDR3 is TGTGCCAGCTCGAGCTACAATCAGCCCCAGCATTTT. Its protein is CASSSYNQPQHF.

This clonotype has a count of ten or more. The V gene is TRBV4-1, the J gene TRBJ2-7, with D perhaps TRBD1 (5 bases). The CDR3 length is 17 residues. Germline CDR1 MGHRA, CDR2 YSYEKL. V lost 6 bases to trimming and J lost 3 bases, with 24 bases between them. The CDR3 nucleotides read TGCGCCAGCAGACAATATACAGGACCCCCCGGGCACTACGAGCAGTACTTC. It encodes CASRQYTGPPGHYEQYF.

The sample holds many counts of this clonotype. The chain employs TRBV6-1 and TRBJ1-4, with D perhaps TRBD1 (5 bases). Germline V gives CDR1 MNHNS, CDR2 SASEGT. V was cut by 3 bases and J by 8 bases, with 16 bases left in between. This CDR3 region has 15 residues. The CDR3 protein is CASSDYPGRIEKLFF. CDR3 nucleotide sequence: TGTGCCAGCAGTGATTATCCGGGACGCATAGAAAAACTGTTTTTT.

Concerning this clonotype: A much larger clone sits a single nucleotide away, making a read error possible. This chain connects TRBV19 to TRBJ1-5; D gene ambiguous. The CDR3 loop spans 12 amino acids. The germline CDR1 and CDR2 sequences are LNHDA and SQIVND (reference sequence). DNA for the CDR3: TGTGCCGGTAGTTTTGCCAATCAGCCCCAGCATTTT. Its translation is CAGSFANQPQHF. Together with reference TRBV19 and TRBJ1-5, the CDR3 gives the full variable domain: DGGITQSPKYLFRKEGQNVTLSCEQNLNHDAMYWYRQDPGQGLRLIYYSQIVNDFQKGDIAEGYSVSREKKESFPLTVTSAQKNPTAFYLCAGSFANQPQHFGDGTRLSIL.

This clonotype was seen repeatedly, ten times or more. The chain combines TRBV6-5 with TRBJ2-7, with 7 positions matching TRBD2. The germline CDR1 and CDR2 sequences are MNHEY and SVGAGI. The CDR3 totals 15 residues. After removal of 1 base from V and 4 bases from J, the junction contained 7 bases not matched to a gene. The CDR3 sequence: CASSYFAGDQYEQYF. As DNA, the CDR3 is TGTGCCAGCAGTTACTTCGCGGGAGATCAGTACGAGCAGTACTTC.

In its sample, this clonotype was seen many times. This chain joins TRBV5-1 and TRBJ2-1, with a weak D call TRBD2 (7 bases). The germline gives CDR1 SGHRS, CDR2 YFSETQ. This CDR3 is built from 15 residues. The V and J ends lost 4 bases and 5 bases respectively, with 16 bases between them. CDR3 in amino acids: CASSPQGGSHNEQFF. CDR3 DNA: TGCGCCAGCAGCCCACAGGGAGGGTCCCACAATGAGCAGTTCTTC.

This clonotype showed up many times. The gene calls are TRBV28 and TRBJ2-7; TRBD1 aligns across 12 bases. CDR3 length: 16 residues. V shed 5 bases, J shed 3 bases, and the junction held 8 bases outside the gene matches. Germline CDR1 is MDHEN and CDR2 is SYDVKM. Here the CDR3 reads CASSPTGTGGVYEQYF. The CDR3, as DNA: TGTGCCAGCAGTCCCACCGGGACAGGGGGCGTCTACGAGCAGTACTTC. Full variable domain (missing parts from reference TRBV28 and TRBJ2-7): DVKVTQSSRYLVKRTGEKVFLECVQDMDHENMFWYRQDPGLGLRLIYFSYDVKMKEKGDIPEGYSVSREKKERFSLILESASTNQTSMYLCASSPTGTGGVYEQYFGPGTRLTVT.

This clonotype was recorded at least ten times. The V gene is TRBV30, the J gene TRBJ2-7; 7 bases agree with TRBD2. V dropped 2 bases and J dropped 3; count of bases not matched to a gene: 10. In germline, CDR1 is GTSNPN, CDR2 SVGIG (reference sequence). The CDR3 consists of 15 residues. For the CDR3, the DNA is TGTGCCTGGAGTTCCTTGAGCGGGGCGTTCTACGAGCAGTACTTC. It translates to CAWSSLSGAFYEQYF.

This clonotype was counted at least ten times. CDR3 protein: CASSSRGDTQYF. DNA for the CDR3: TGTGCCAGCAGTTCCCGGGGAGATACGCAGTATTTT. This sequence joins TRBV11-2 and TRBJ2-3, with a possible D match to TRBD2 (5 bases). This CDR3 spans 12 amino acids. CDR1 is SGHAT and CDR2 is FQNNGV in the germline V gene. V lost 6 bases and J lost 5, with 9 bases in between.

This clonotype occurred many times. This chain joins TRBV5-5 and TRBJ2-3; unclear D gene. This CDR3 is 14 amino acids long. V was shortened by 5 bases and J by 5 bases, with 15 bases between the two germline ends. Germline V gene data show CDR1 as SGHKS and CDR2 as YYEKEE (reference sequence). The chain's CDR3 is CASRDPARQDTQYF. CDR3 coding DNA: TGTGCCAGCAGAGACCCCGCGCGTCAAGATACGCAGTATTTT.

This clonotype has at least ten counts. The rearrangement links TRBV12-3 or TRBV12-4 to TRBJ2-3; tentative D call: TRBD2 (5 bases). Trimming shortened V by 5 bases and J by 1 base, and 16 bases separated the two germline ends. The CDR3 consists of 16 residues. CDR3: CASSPTDWYRTDTQYF. CDR3 nucleotides: TGTGCCAGCAGTCCTACGGACTGGTATCGCACAGATACGCAGTATTTT.

This clonotype occurred many times. The chain uses TRBV28 and TRBJ2-1; 9 nucleotides line up with TRBD2. The ends lost 6 bases at V and 9 bases at J; junction bases unmatched: 9. This CDR3 has 14 amino acids. Germline V lookup: CDR1 MDHEN, CDR2 SYDVKM. CDR3 coding DNA: TGTGCCAGCAGCACTAAGACTAGCGGTGGTGAGCAGTTCTTC. It encodes CASSTKTSGGEQFF.

In its sample, this clonotype was seen many times. The rearrangement links TRBV7-3 to TRBJ1-5, with unresolved D. Per the germline V gene, CDR1 is SGHTA and CDR2 is FQGTGA. Deletions cut 5 bases from V and 6 bases from J, with 11 bases between. The CDR3 runs 13 residues. Here the CDR3 reads CASSLIAGQPQHF. The DNA for the CDR3 is TGTGCCAGCAGCCTGATAGCGGGTCAGCCCCAGCATTTT.

This clonotype was detected ten times or more. This chain connects TRBV4-1 to TRBJ2-7; no definite D call. Germline V gene data show CDR1 as MGHRA and CDR2 as YSYEKL. The length of the CDR3 is 13 residues. Trimming pared 3 bases from V and 5 bases from J, leaving 11 bases between. The DNA for the CDR3 is TGCGCCAGCAGCCACGTCCATGGGGACGAGCAGTACTTC. Translating it yields CASSHVHGDEQYF.

In this sample, this clonotype turned up a few times. The chain combines TRBV20-1 with TRBJ2-7; no clear D gene. Germline V gene lookup returns CDR1 DFQATT and CDR2 SNEGSKA (reference sequence). The CDR3 runs 11 residues. V was trimmed by 3 bases and J by 4 bases, leaving 7 bases between them. CDR3 nucleotides: TGCAGTGCTAGGGAGAGATACGAGCAGTACTTC. Its translation: CSARERYEQYF.

This clonotype was observed many times. This chain uses TRBV9 with TRBJ2-7; 8 bases map to TRBD1. Trimming cost V 1 base and J 3 bases; bases outside gene matches: 0. Per the germline V gene, CDR1 is SGDLS and CDR2 is YYNGEE. This CDR3 is 13 amino acids long. In nucleotides, the CDR3 is TGTGCCAGCAGCGTAACAGGGGGCTACGAGCAGTACTTC. It is translated as CASSVTGGYEQYF.

V is TRBV2 and J is TRBJ1-4; the D is unclear. The germline V and J ends were trimmed by 7 bases and 0 bases, with 9 bases remaining between them. Germline CDR1 SNHLY, CDR2 FYNNEI. The CDR3 spans 14 residues. CDR3: CASKILATNEKLFF. CDR3 bases: TGTGCCAGCAAAATCCTCGCAACTAATGAAAAACTGTTTTTT.

This clonotype showed up many times. The V call is TRBV29-1, the J call TRBJ1-1; D is unresolved. V gave up 7 bases and J gave up 0 bases, with 12 bases separating them. There are 13 residues in the CDR3. Germline V gives CDR1 SQVTM, CDR2 ANQGSEA. CDR3 bases: TGCAGCGGGGAGTTGGGTGTGAACACTGAAGCTTTCTTT. This gives the protein CSGELGVNTEAFF.

As regards this clonotype: A much larger clone is a single base away; this may be a read error. The gene calls are TRBV16 and TRBJ1-4; D remains unclear. Germline V gives CDR1 KGHSY, CDR2 FQNENV. This CDR3 spans 15 amino acids. Trimming removed 0 bases from V and 5 bases from J, with 10 bases in between. The CDR3 DNA is TGTGCCAGCAGCCAATCGCGCAGCTCAAATGAAAAACTGTTTTTT. Protein: CASSQSRSSNEKLFF.

This clonotype was found many times. The CDR3 coding sequence is TGTGCCAGCAGCTTTACCGGGACTAGCGGGAGGGATGAGCAGTTCTTC. The encoded protein is CASSFTGTSGRDEQFF. This rearrangement joins TRBV7-8 to TRBJ2-1, with 16 bases fitting TRBD2. V was pared by 3 bases and J by 8 bases, with 4 bases of the junction left unmatched. CDR1 SGHVS and CDR2 FQNEAQ come from the germline V gene. The CDR3 has 16 residues.

The sample holds many counts of this clonotype. CDR3 DNA sequence: TGTGCCACCAGCAGAGGACCGGGACAGGCGTTCTATGAAAAACTGTTTTTT. Protein sequence: CATSRGPGQAFYEKLFF. This rearrangement joins TRBV15 to TRBJ1-4, with 8 positions matching TRBD1. CDR3 length: 17 amino acids. The junction had 10 bases not matched to a gene; V was cut back by 1 base and J by 6 bases. Germline V gene data show CDR1 as LNHNV and CDR2 as YYDKDF (reference sequence).

This clonotype was seen a handful of times. This sequence joins TRBV15 and TRBJ1-5; D is unresolved. Trimming took off 8 bases at V and 4 bases at J, with 12 bases between the two ends. The CDR3 is 13 residues long. Looked up from germline, CDR1 is LNHNV and CDR2 is YYDKDF (reference sequence). CDR3 sequence reads: CATGVGRNQPQHF. CDR3 DNA: TGTGCCACCGGGGTTGGACGGAATCAGCCCCAGCATTTT.

This clonotype was picked up many times. The V gene is TRBV7-2, the J gene TRBJ2-2, with no clear D. CDR1 is SGHTA and CDR2 is FQGNSA in the germline V gene. CDR3 length: 17 amino acids. Trimming took 5 bases from V and 4 from J, leaving 20 bases between them. CDR3 residues: CASSPTENLDRTGELFF. CDR3 nucleotide sequence: TGTGCCAGCAGCCCGACCGAAAATCTCGATCGCACCGGGGAGCTGTTTTTT.

This clonotype was recorded many times. This chain connects TRBV5-1 to TRBJ2-7, with D perhaps being TRBD1 or TRBD2 (6 bases each). Deletions cut 0 bases from V and 5 bases from J, with 9 bases between. The germline gives CDR1 SGHRS, CDR2 YFSETQ. CDR3 size: 13 residues. The CDR3 reads CASSLVGGHEQYF. Here the CDR3 DNA reads TGCGCCAGCAGCTTGGTAGGGGGGCACGAGCAGTACTTC.